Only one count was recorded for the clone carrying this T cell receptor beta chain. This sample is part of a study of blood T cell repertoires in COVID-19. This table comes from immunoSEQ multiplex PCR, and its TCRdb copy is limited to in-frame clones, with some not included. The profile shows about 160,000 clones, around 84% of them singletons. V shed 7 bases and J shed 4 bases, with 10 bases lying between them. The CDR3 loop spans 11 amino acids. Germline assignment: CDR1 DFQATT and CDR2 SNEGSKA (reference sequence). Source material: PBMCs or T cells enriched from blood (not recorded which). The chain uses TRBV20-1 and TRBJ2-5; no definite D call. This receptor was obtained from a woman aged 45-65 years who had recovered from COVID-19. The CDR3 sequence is CSVTRGETQYF. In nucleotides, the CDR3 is TGCAGTGTTACGCGCGGAGAGACCCAGTACTTC.